The rows below give T cell receptor beta chains drawn from one sample of a study of blood T cell repertoires in COVID-19. Clones were sequenced by immunoSEQ multiplex PCR, and TCRdb holds only the in-frame ones, with some missing. The sample shows 90,000 to 100,000 clones, over 75% of them seen only once. The sequencing sample was made of peripheral blood. The receptors derive from a man in his fifties or sixties with acute or convalescent COVID-19. The CDR3 runs from the conserved cysteine through the conserved F or W.

cdr3_length: 18
j_call: TRBJ2-4
v_call: TRBV6-1
cdr3_aa: CASSEPGGLGVAKNIQYF

cdr3_length: 13
j_call: TRBJ1-2
v_call: TRBV19
cdr3_aa: CASSRSTNYGYTF

cdr3_length: 15
j_call: TRBJ1-4
v_call: TRBV5-6
cdr3_aa: CASSLAGSIDEKLFF

cdr3_length: 17
j_call: TRBJ2-4
v_call: TRBV5-6
cdr3_aa: CASSLVGLAPQGNIQYF

cdr3_length: 13
j_call: TRBJ2-7
v_call: TRBV30
cdr3_aa: CAWSAGPLLEQYF

cdr3_length: 13
j_call: TRBJ2-2
v_call: TRBV30
cdr3_aa: CAWSTLVTGELFF

cdr3_length: 15
j_call: TRBJ2-7
v_call: TRBV27
cdr3_aa: CASSLAGGHSYEQYF

cdr3_length: 14
j_call: TRBJ2-2
v_call: TRBV5-1
cdr3_aa: CASSLEGATGELFF

cdr3_length: 16
j_call: TRBJ2-7
v_call: TRBV5-5
cdr3_aa: CASSLVPGSSSYEQYF

cdr3_length: 14
j_call: TRBJ1-1
v_call: TRBV10-1
cdr3_aa: CASSEVSGVTEAFF

cdr3_length: 11
j_call: TRBJ2-7
v_call: TRBV21-1
cdr3_aa: CASSPLREQYF

cdr3_length: 16
j_call: TRBJ1-4
v_call: TRBV5-1
cdr3_aa: CASSLGTGATNEKLFF

cdr3_length: 18
j_call: TRBJ2-1
v_call: TRBV10-1
cdr3_aa: CARKNSGSHMSSYNEQFF

cdr3_length: 15
j_call: TRBJ2-7
v_call: TRBV10-3
cdr3_aa: CAISESQQGNDEQYF

cdr3_length: 13
j_call: TRBJ1-5
v_call: TRBV6-5
cdr3_aa: CASSGTGVQPQHF

cdr3_length: 15
j_call: TRBJ2-3
v_call: TRBV18
cdr3_aa: CASSPLSAGTDTQYF

cdr3_length: 13
j_call: TRBJ1-2
v_call: TRBV18
cdr3_aa: CASSPPDFYGYTF

cdr3_length: 15
j_call: TRBJ2-2
v_call: TRBV5-5
cdr3_aa: CASSWTVGDTGELFF

cdr3_length: 12
j_call: TRBJ2-3
v_call: TRBV29-1
cdr3_aa: CSVEKQADTQYF

cdr3_length: 14
j_call: TRBJ2-5
v_call: TRBV18
cdr3_aa: CASSPPARGETQYF

cdr3_length: 18
j_call: TRBJ2-4
v_call: TRBV4-3
cdr3_aa: CASSQGGTSGLAKNIQYF

cdr3_length: 16
j_call: TRBJ1-5
v_call: TRBV2
cdr3_aa: CASSLTGGVFNQPQHF

cdr3_length: 13
j_call: TRBJ2-7
v_call: TRBV12-3/TRBV12-4
cdr3_aa: CASSGLPLNEQYF

cdr3_length: 18
j_call: TRBJ2-3
v_call: TRBV7-2
cdr3_aa: CASSTPGQGQISTDTQYF

cdr3_length: 15
j_call: TRBJ1-4
v_call: TRBV9
cdr3_aa: CASSVGRGLFEKLFF

cdr3_length: 14
j_call: TRBJ1-5
v_call: TRBV19
cdr3_aa: CASSTGDSIQPQLF

cdr3_length: 14
j_call: TRBJ1-4
v_call: TRBV19
cdr3_aa: CASTLRGRNEKLFF

cdr3_length: 15
j_call: TRBJ2-7
v_call: TRBV18
cdr3_aa: CASSPEGGVWYEQYF

cdr3_length: 15
j_call: TRBJ2-7
v_call: TRBV5-4
cdr3_aa: CASSGRAGGSYEQYF

cdr3_length: 15
j_call: TRBJ2-5
v_call: TRBV5-4
cdr3_aa: CASSSTSGSLETQYF

cdr3_length: 17
j_call: TRBJ2-2
v_call: TRBV11-3
cdr3_aa: CASSVGTSGRMAGELFF

cdr3_length: 14
j_call: TRBJ2-1
v_call: TRBV19
cdr3_aa: CASGSGSSYNEQFF

cdr3_length: 11
j_call: TRBJ2-7
v_call: TRBV28
cdr3_aa: CASSRGQGMYF

cdr3_length: 16
j_call: TRBJ1-2
v_call: TRBV5-6
cdr3_aa: CASSSPGQGTAYGYTF